One T cell receptor beta chain is described in this entry. CDR1 SEHNR and CDR2 FQNEAQ come from the germline V gene (reference sequence). This CDR3 region has 14 residues. J lost 5 bases, V lost 3 bases, and 4 bases had no gene match. The source of the sample is a study of OX40 agonist ivuxolimab in advanced cancers. Overall study: Hepatocellular carcinoma, melanoma, renal cell or head and neck cancer occurred in dose-escalation patients.

The assay was immunoSEQ multiplex PCR, and TCRdb's table has in-frame clones only and misses some. The repertoire consists of under 70,000 clones, with over 75% occurring once and the leading ten covering under 14%. Samples of blood were obtained at baseline, on cycle 4 day 1, and on cycle 7 day 1. The input for sequencing was CD4+ or CD8+ T cells sorted from blood, taken in a trial of the OX40 agonist ivuxolimab. The genes are TRBV7-9 and TRBJ2-5, with TRBD1 identical over 9 bases. The source of this sequence is an adult with an advanced solid tumor such as melanoma, head and neck, liver or kidney cancer. The CDR3: CASSLDRGGETQYF. The CDR3, as DNA: TGTGCCAGCAGCTTGGACAGGGGAGGTGAGACCCAGTACTTC. The entire variable domain, with the rest obtained from reference TRBV7-9 and TRBJ2-5, is as follows: DTGVSQNPRHKITKRGQNVTFRCDPISEHNRLYWYRQTLGQGPEFLTYFQNEAQLEKSRLLSDRFSAERPKGSFSTLEIQRTEQGDSAMYLCASSLDRGGETQYFGPGTRLLVL.